This TCR beta chain appears in the sequencing data of a study of Graves' ophthalmopathy and Graves' hyperthyroidism (dated by TCRdb to 2016 to 2018). Regarding the research as a whole: Peripheral blood was collected at initial diagnosis, prior to any treatment. To tell Graves' ophthalmopathy apart from Graves' hyperthyroidism, and to predict which patients would progress to ophthalmopathy, the study relied on TCR beta repertoire signatures. In total, some 140 blood samples were TCR-sequenced: around 42 ophthalmopathy, roughly 77 hyperthyroidism and about 17 hyperthyroidism-to-ophthalmopathy patients. To explore V-J signatures distinguishing ophthalmopathy from hyperthyroidism, a discovery set of about 99 patients (roughly 45 ophthalmopathy, about 57 stable hyperthyroidism) was enrolled. An independent validation cohort comprised about 20 hyperthyroidism patients and 15 to 17 patients who later progressed from hyperthyroidism to ophthalmopathy. In about 6 hyperthyroidism patients, T-cell repertoires of thyroid tissue and blood were compared. After sampling, hyperthyroidism patients received methimazole starting at 30 mg daily, and ophthalmopathy patients received high-dose intravenous methylprednisolone. For training and testing, the roughly 97 patients in the discovery cohort were randomly divided in a 7:3 ratio. The research as a whole found: No statistical method was used to set the sample size in advance, and the investigators knew which group each participant was assigned to. In validation, the model predicted ophthalmopathy progression with 70.59% sensitivity and about 73% specificity; about a dozen predicted patients were CT-confirmed with GO in a median of approximately 6.5 months. The 13-signature model separated ophthalmopathy from stable hyperthyroidism with about 86% sensitivity and 81% to 82% specificity in cross-validation, and 80%/75% in the test set. Most of the expanded thyroid clonotypes with a frequency above 0.001 were also detected in blood, and it was suggested that the thyroid immune response may be reflected by blood repertoires.

The ophthalmopathy patients had moderately to severely active disease, with a Clinical Activity Score of 3 or higher, a NOSPECS grade of 4 or higher, and a disease duration of less than 3 months. Patients were excluded if they had other autoimmune diseases, uncontrolled infections, pregnancy or lactation. Diagnosis was based on clinical symptoms, serum thyroxine, TRAb, thyroid ultrasound and orbital computed tomography. Using Ficoll-Paque density gradient centrifugation, PBMCs were isolated from about 9.2 ml of fresh peripheral blood. Total RNA was extracted using Trizol reagent, and RNA quality was checked on an Agilent 2100 Bioanalyzer. This clonotype came up many times. Its target antigen remains unknown. No base-level quality is on record; no much larger clone is a single base apart. TCR beta CDR3 regions were amplified from RNA transcripts for repertoire sequencing. A first-round RT-PCR used HTBI primers with the Qiagen OneStep RT-PCR kit, followed by a second-round multiplex PCR, size selection and purification. Libraries were sequenced paired-end with 100 bp reads on an Illumina HiSeq2000. As for the original processing: SOAPnuke was used for read processing, and reads with adapters, uncalled bases, a mean Phred below 15, or no exact constant-primer or identifier match were discarded. COPE v1.2.5 was used to merge the high-quality paired reads. Clonotypes were defined as unique nucleotide sequences and were aligned to IMGT TRB V, D and J references using MiTCR v1.1. Only V-J combinations with frequency above 0.0001 were analysed, covering 98% to 99.2% of repertoires. A TCR clonal expansion and chaos score per V-J combination was defined as the ratio of F50 clonal expansion to chaos observed in the TCRdist matrix. Welch's t-statistics and random forest were used to reduce the features to 13 V-J combinations, which were then used as input to a naive Bayes classifier. Thyroid-blood repertoire similarity was quantified with the Morisita-Horn index. Clones were called with MiXCR by TCRdb after fastp trimmed the public reads at Q25, and only in-frame beta chains were retained. Identical CDR3 proteins give one entry, which carries the most common genes and DNA. The V and J calls shown here were made by TCRdb, not taken from the authors' results. This sample lists about 210,000 distinct CDR3 sequences; 29% were detected once. The ten top clones hold approximately 8.6% of the sample.

A distance of 11 bases separates the germline ends of V and J, which lose 2 bases and 6 bases respectively. Sequences LNHDA (CDR1) and SQIVND (CDR2) are obtained from the germline V gene (reference sequence). The CDR3, cysteine through phenylalanine, is 14 amino acids long. The only DNA kept is the CDR3, 42 bases in frame from the first base. The sequence was collected from a man over 45 with Graves' ophthalmopathy. Donor details come from another sample of the same person, matched by shared clones. Sequenced input: peripheral blood. This receptor chain uses TRBV19 and TRBJ1-5; the D gene cannot be resolved reliably. The encoded CDR3 is CASSIKVGGQPQHF. The nucleotide sequence reads TGTGCCAGTAGTATAAAAGTGGGAGGTCAGCCCCAGCATTTT.